This note documents a single T cell receptor beta chain sequence. The sample is drawn from a study of blood T cell repertoires in COVID-19. Only in-frame clones appear in the TCRdb table, and some are missing; sequencing was by immunoSEQ multiplex PCR. The sample has about 280,000 clones; 75% to 90% are singletons. Germline CDR1 reads PRHDT; CDR2 reads FYEKMQ (reference sequence). This CDR3 has 15 amino acids. V was cut by 0 bases and J by 4 bases, with 11 bases left in between. The receptor's source is a man aged 50 or older with acute or convalescent COVID-19. The material sequenced was peripheral blood. The chain carries TRBV13 and TRBJ2-3; a possible D gene is TRBD1 (6 bases). The CDR3 reads CASSLGQGAADTQYF. CDR3 DNA sequence: TGTGCCAGCAGCTTAGGACAGGGAGCGGCAGATACGCAGTATTTT. Complete variable domain (other parts from reference TRBV13 and TRBJ2-3): AAGVIQSPRHLIKEKRETATLKCYPIPRHDTVYWYQQGPGQDPQFLISFYEKMQSDKGSIPDRFSAQQFSDYHSELNMSSLELGDSALYFCASSLGQGAADTQYFGPGTRLTVL.